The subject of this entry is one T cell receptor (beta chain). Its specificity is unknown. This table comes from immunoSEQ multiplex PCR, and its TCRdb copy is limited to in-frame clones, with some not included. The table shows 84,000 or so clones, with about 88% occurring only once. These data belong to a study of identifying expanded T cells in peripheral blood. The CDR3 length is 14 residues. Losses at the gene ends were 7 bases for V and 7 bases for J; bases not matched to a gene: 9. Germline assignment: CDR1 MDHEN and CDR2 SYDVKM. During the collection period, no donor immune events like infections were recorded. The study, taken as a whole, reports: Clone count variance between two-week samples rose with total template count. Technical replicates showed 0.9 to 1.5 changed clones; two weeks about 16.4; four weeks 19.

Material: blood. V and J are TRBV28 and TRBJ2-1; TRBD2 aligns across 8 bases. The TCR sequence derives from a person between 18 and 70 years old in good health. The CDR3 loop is CASIGSGNRNEQFF. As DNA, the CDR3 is TGTGCCAGCATCGGTAGCGGGAATAGGAATGAGCAGTTCTTC.